This paragraph covers one T cell receptor (beta chain) sequence. Its antigen is as yet unknown. V was cut by 5 bases and J by 9 bases, with 8 bases left in between. The CDR3 length is 11 residues. Germline loops: CDR1 MDHEN, CDR2 SYDVKM. The data stem from a study of OX40 agonist ivuxolimab in advanced cancers. For the study at large: Six ivuxolimab dose levels, 0.01 to 10 mg/kg, were given intravenously every 2 weeks. Partial response was recorded in three patients: one hepatocellular carcinoma and two cutaneous melanoma cases.

Study-level results: Some of the lowest clonal expansion was seen in partial responders at 0.1-3.0 mg/kg.

Some clones are missing from TCRdb's copy, which holds only in-frame ones; the method was immunoSEQ multiplex PCR. The sample lists some 73,000 clones, almost 90% occurring once. V usage is TRBV28 and J usage is TRBJ1-5; D remains unclear. Sample: CD4+ or CD8+ T cells sorted from blood, taken in a trial of the OX40 agonist ivuxolimab. The clonotype was recovered from an adult with an advanced solid tumor such as melanoma, head and neck, liver or kidney cancer. CDR3 sequence (DNA): TGTGCCAGCAGTGAATCGCGGCCCCAGCATTTT. This codes for CASSESRPQHF.